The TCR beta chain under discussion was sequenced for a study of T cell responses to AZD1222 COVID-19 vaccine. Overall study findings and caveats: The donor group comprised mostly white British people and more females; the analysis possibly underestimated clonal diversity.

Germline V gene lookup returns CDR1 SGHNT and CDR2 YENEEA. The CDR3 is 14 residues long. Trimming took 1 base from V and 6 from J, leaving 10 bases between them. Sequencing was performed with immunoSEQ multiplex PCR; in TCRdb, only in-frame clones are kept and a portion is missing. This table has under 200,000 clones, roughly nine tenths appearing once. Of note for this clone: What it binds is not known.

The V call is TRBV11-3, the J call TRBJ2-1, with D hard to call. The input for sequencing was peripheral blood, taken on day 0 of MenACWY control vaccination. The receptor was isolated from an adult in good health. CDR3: CASSLVAGSNEQFF. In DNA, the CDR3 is TGTGCCAGCAGCTTAGTGGCCGGATCCAATGAGCAGTTCTTC.